This TCR beta chain originates from a study of OX40 agonist ivuxolimab in advanced cancers. For the study in its entirety: Ivuxolimab was a fully human IgG2 agonistic monoclonal antibody targeting the costimulatory receptor OX40 (CD134). Intravenous ivuxolimab was administered to patients every 2 weeks at six dose levels: 0.01, 0.1, 0.3, 1.5, 3 and 10 mg/kg. Of the approximately 50 dose-escalation patients, hepatocellular carcinoma was present in roughly 19, melanoma in approximately 15, renal cell carcinoma in 9 and head and neck cancer in 9. The dose-escalation cohort was roughly 80% male with a mean age of around 62 years, ranging from roughly 23 to 90. Prior anti-PD-1, anti-PD-L1 or anti-CTLA-4 therapy was permitted, and about two fifths of dose-escalation patients had received checkpoint inhibitors. Partial responses were achieved by three dose-escalation patients, of whom one had hepatocellular carcinoma and two had cutaneous melanoma. The purpose of peripheral TCRbeta sequencing was to test whether ivuxolimab changed TCR sequence diversity and led to clonal T-cell expansion. The paper covers the monotherapy dose-escalation part of the phase I ivuxolimab trial, which included N = 52 patients. Overall results and qualifications from the work: At doses of 0.1 to 3.0 mg/kg, clonal expansion of both CD4+ and CD8+ blood T cells was observed from baseline to week 6. In the 0.1-3.0 mg/kg groups, partial responders were among the patients with the lowest normalized peripheral clonal expansion, particularly in CD8+ T cells. Low levels of normalized T-cell clonal expansion were also seen in some nonresponding patients. The antigen specificity of the clonally expanded peripheral T cells was not determined. After ivuxolimab, more expanded clones were found on average in CD8+ T cells than in CD4+ T cells.

Genomic DNA was extracted from sorted cells for sequencing of the TCRbeta CDR3 region. The immunoSEQ Assay was used for sequencing of TCRbeta CDR3 regions. TCRdb re-hosts the immuneACCESS table, in-frame sequences only. Its copies lack some clones; in the studies checked, an unresolved V gene accounts for under half of them, and the cause for the rest is not known. The table for this sample lists about 73,000 clones; about nine tenths of them were counted only once. About 0.53% of the sample rests with the top ten. The trial excluded patients who had a history of autoimmune disease or who were on systemic immunosuppression. Peripheral blood for TCR sequencing was collected from all dose cohorts at baseline, on cycle 4 day 1, and on cycle 7 day 1. Samples came from an open-label, multicenter, first-in-human phase I dose-escalation trial of ivuxolimab. Adults with locally advanced or metastatic melanoma, renal cell, hepatocellular, or head and neck squamous cell carcinoma were enrolled in the trial. CD4+ and CD8+ T cells were sorted separately from peripheral blood before TCR sequencing.

As for this clone: Its antigen target is currently unknown. Base-call qualities are not available, and no considerably larger clone is one nucleotide away.

At the junction V is shortened by 3 bases and J by 2 bases, with 14 bases in between. CDR1 and CDR2 are drawn from the germline V gene: KGHSH, LQKENI. Spanning cysteine to phenylalanine, the CDR3 consists of 16 amino acids. The kept DNA is CDR3 alone, 48 bases in frame from the first base. Sequenced here: CD4+ or CD8+ T cells sorted from blood, sampled in a trial of the OX40 agonist ivuxolimab. Recombination joined TRBV18 with TRBJ2-1; no confident D gene assignment can be made. The receptor was derived from an adult with an advanced solid tumor such as melanoma, head and neck, liver or kidney cancer. The DNA sequence follows: TGTGCCAGCTCACCGGGCCGGGCAGAGGCCTACAATGAGCAGTTCTTC. The resulting protein is CASSPGRAEAYNEQFF. Outside the CDR3, residues come from the reference TRBV18 and TRBJ2-1 proteins, so the full variable domain is: NAGVMQNPRHLVRRRGQEARLRCSPMKGHSHVYWYRQLPEEGLKFMVYLQKENIIDESGMPKERFSAEFPKEGPSILRIQQVVRGDSAAYFCASSPGRAEAYNEQFFGPGTRLTVL.